The present entry profiles one T cell receptor (beta chain) with its context. Its cognate antigen is unknown. The sample is drawn from a study of post-analysis software for immune sequencing data. Overall study: Relapsing-remitting, secondary progressive and progressive-relapsing multiple sclerosis courses were included.

Findings and caveats of the study: Patients used about 5 TRBV segments, including TRBV5-6, TRBV5-1 and TRBV20-1, more often than controls. Samples prepared in the same batch strongly co-clustered by F measure.

The CDR3 totals 15 residues. With 6 bases clipped from V and 5 bases from J, the junction kept 13 bases outside the gene matches. Germline V gene data show CDR1 as GTSNPN and CDR2 as SVGIG (reference sequence). cDNA libraries for TCR beta contained unique molecular identifiers. TCRdb analysed the PCR reads with MiXCR anew, one entry per CDR3 protein. The top ten hold under 2% of the sample, which has roughly 600,000 distinct CDR3 sequences, roughly two fifths seen once. The receptor was derived from a girl between 5 and 17 years old with multiple sclerosis. The chain carries TRBV30 and TRBJ2-7, with 10 bases identical to TRBD1. The sequenced sample was blood. CDR3 in amino acids: CACRLTGTGDNEQYF. As DNA, the CDR3 is TGTGCCTGTCGACTGACCGGGACAGGGGATAACGAGCAGTACTTC.